This TCR beta chain was identified during a study of T cell responses to AZD1222 COVID-19 vaccine. Study-level points and caveats: Repertoire sampling happened only post peak T cell response. AZD1222 recipients seropositive at baseline numbered only six or seven. Breadth and depth of Spike-specific TCRs rose after two AZD1222 doses.

Method: immunoSEQ multiplex PCR; TCRdb's copy keeps in-frame clones and lacks some. Counted here are about 170,000 clones, around nine tenths occurring once; the ten biggest clones make up around 1.1%. The CDR3 covers 17 residues. The V end lost 3 bases, the J end lost 0 bases, and 15 bases lay between the germline ends. Per germline, CDR1 MNHEY and CDR2 SMNVEV (reference sequence). About this clone: Its antigen remains unknown.

The material sequenced was peripheral blood, taken 28 days after the second AZD1222 dose. The clonotype comes from an adult who received the AZD1222 COVID-19 vaccine. V usage is TRBV27 and J usage is TRBJ2-1; D not resolved. The CDR3 spells CASSFLGGWSSYNEQFF. The CDR3, as DNA: TGTGCCAGCAGTTTTTTAGGCGGATGGAGCTCCTACAATGAGCAGTTCTTC.